The 26 T cell receptor beta chains below were found in one sample sequenced in a study of shared clonotypes between healthy human individuals. TCRdb keeps only in-frame clones here, not all; method: immunoSEQ multiplex PCR. The sample consists of around 2,000,000 clones, about 95% of them appearing once. The sequenced sample was naive CD4+ T cells sorted from blood. Subset specified: CD45RA+ positively selected. All receptors come from a man aged 18-30 years in good health.

Of note for this clone: Other DNA sequences in this sample translate to the same CDR3. V gene TRBV5-1 combines with J gene TRBJ2-5; 7 bases line up with TRBD1. Germline lookup yields CDR1 SGHRS and CDR2 YFSETQ. The CDR3 runs to 13 residues. V gave up 1 base and J gave up 4 bases; unmatched junction bases: 1. DNA for the CDR3: TGCGCCAGCAGCTTGAACAGGGGAGAGACCCAGTACTTC. This codes for CASSLNRGETQYF. Full variable domain (outside the CDR3, taken from reference TRBV5-1 and TRBJ2-5): KAGVTQTPRYLIKTRGQQVTLSCSPISGHRSVSWYQQTPGQGLQFLFEYFSETQRNKGNFPGRFSGRQFSNSRSEMNVSTLELGDSALYLCASSLNRGETQYFGPGTRLLVL.

This chain links TRBV28 with TRBJ1-1; D unresolved. CDR1 is MDHEN and CDR2 is SYDVKM in the germline V gene. V was cut by 2 bases and J by 6 bases, with 4 bases left in between. This CDR3 region has 11 residues. The CDR3 here is CASSLGAEAFF. In nucleotides, the CDR3 is TGTGCCAGCAGTTTAGGGGCTGAAGCTTTCTTT.

With regard to this clone: Other DNA variants within this sample encode the same CDR3. The V call is TRBV5-1, the J call TRBJ1-1; D is unresolved. From germline, CDR1 is SGHRS and CDR2 YFSETQ. The CDR3 runs 14 residues. The V end lost 0 bases, the J end lost 2 bases, and 8 bases lay between the germline ends. The CDR3: CASSLERANTEAFF. The CDR3 DNA reads as TGCGCCAGCAGCTTGGAGAGGGCAAACACTGAAGCTTTCTTT. The whole variable domain, filled in from reference TRBV5-1 and TRBJ1-1, reads KAGVTQTPRYLIKTRGQQVTLSCSPISGHRSVSWYQQTPGQGLQFLFEYFSETQRNKGNFPGRFSGRQFSNSRSEMNVSTLELGDSALYLCASSLERANTEAFFGQGTRLTVV.

The genes are TRBV10-3 and TRBJ1-2; weak D call: TRBD1 (6 bases). In germline, CDR1 is ENHRY, CDR2 SYGVKD. V shed 0 bases and J shed 1 base, with 15 bases lying between them. This CDR3 contains 17 residues. CDR3 residues: CAISESRGGQLNYGYTF. In nucleotides, the CDR3 is TGTGCCATCAGTGAGTCGAGGGGGGGACAACTTAACTATGGCTACACCTTC.

The J gene is TRBJ1-2, the V gene TRBV7-8; D unclear. Germline CDR1 reads SGHVS; CDR2 reads FQNEAQ. This CDR3 is built from 16 residues. The V end lost 0 bases, the J end lost 2 bases, and 13 bases lay between the germline ends. The CDR3, as DNA: TGTGCCAGCAGCTTAGCACACCGGGCTGAAAACTATGGCTACACCTTC. Its protein product is CASSLAHRAENYGYTF.

This chain joins TRBV7-9 and TRBJ2-1; TRBD2 matches 7 bases. This CDR3 spans 16 amino acids. V dropped 3 bases and J dropped 9; count of bases not matched to a gene: 14. CDR1 and CDR2 from the germline V gene are SEHNR and FQNEAQ (reference sequence). For the CDR3, the DNA is TGTGCCAGCAGCTTCTTTGGACTAGGGAGCTCTAGTGAGCAGTTCTTC. Protein: CASSFFGLGSSSEQFF.

The chain employs TRBV18 and TRBJ2-7; 10 positions match TRBD2. The CDR3 has 15 amino acids. The junction had 3 bases not matched to a gene; V was cut back by 2 bases and J by 2 bases. From germline, CDR1 is KGHSH and CDR2 LQKENI. The CDR3 DNA reads as TGTGCCAGCTCACCAGCGGGACTAGCGCCCTACGAGCAGTACTTC. Its translation: CASSPAGLAPYEQYF.

This clone has a single count. J is TRBJ2-7 and V is TRBV30; TRBD2 matches at 9 bases. The trim removed 0 bases at V and 2 bases at J, leaving 11 bases unmatched. CDR3 length: 17 amino acids. Germline-derived CDR1 and CDR2 are GTSNPN and SVGIG (reference sequence). This CDR3 reads CAWSVGRVAGETYEQYF. DNA of the CDR3: TGTGCCTGGAGTGTGGGAAGGGTAGCGGGAGAGACCTACGAGCAGTACTTC.

The genes are TRBV7-9 and TRBJ2-7; D may be TRBD2 (5 bases). This CDR3 spans 12 amino acids. The germline V and J ends were trimmed by 2 bases and 5 bases, with 7 bases remaining between them. The germline V gene has CDR1 SEHNR and CDR2 FQNEAQ (reference sequence). The CDR3 loop reads CASSLRGNEQYF. CDR3 in DNA: TGTGCCAGCAGCTTAAGAGGGAACGAGCAGTACTTC.

This chain links TRBV28 with TRBJ2-7, with D unresolved. Trimming left V 4 bases short and J 2 bases short, with 15 bases between. The CDR3 has 15 residues. Germline assignment: CDR1 MDHEN and CDR2 SYDVKM. The CDR3 coding sequence is TGTGCCAGCAGTTCCCCTGGGATCGCCCCCTACGAGCAGTACTTC. It translates to CASSSPGIAPYEQYF.

This clone has a single count. This rearrangement joins TRBV28 to TRBJ2-2; maybe TRBD2 (6 bases). The V and J ends lost 8 bases and 1 base respectively, with 8 bases between them. CDR3 length: 13 amino acids. Germline V gives CDR1 MDHEN, CDR2 SYDVKM. The CDR3 reads CASAGGNTGELFF. The CDR3 DNA follows: TGTGCCAGCGCCGGGGGGAACACCGGGGAGCTGTTTTTT.

V and J are TRBV19 and TRBJ1-5, with D possibly matching TRBD1 (6 bases). The V gene's germline CDR1 is LNHDA and CDR2 SQIVND (reference sequence). This CDR3 has 14 residues. V lost 9 bases and J 9 bases, leaving 21 bases between the germline ends. The CDR3 DNA is TGTGCCAGCCAGGATAACAGGGCCTCCGGGCCCCAGCATTTT. Its protein product is CASQDNRASGPQHF. Full variable domain (rest looked up from reference TRBV19 and TRBJ1-5): DGGITQSPKYLFRKEGQNVTLSCEQNLNHDAMYWYRQDPGQGLRLIYYSQIVNDFQKGDIAEGYSVSREKKESFPLTVTSAQKNPTAFYLCASQDNRASGPQHFGDGTRLSIL.

The gene calls are TRBV9 and TRBJ2-1, with D tentatively TRBD1 (6 bases). With 6 bases removed from V and 6 bases from J, the gap between germline ends came to 22 bases. The CDR3 consists of 16 residues. The V gene's germline CDR1 is SGDLS and CDR2 YYNGEE. The CDR3 DNA sequence: TGTGCCAGCACCGGGTACAGTACAGGGACCTTCAATGAGCAGTTCTTC. It encodes CASTGYSTGTFNEQFF.

Worth noting for this clone: The junction does not match germline at one end; this may be a read error. The rearrangement joins TRBV9 to TRBJ1-6; D uncertain. CDR1 SGDLS and CDR2 YYNGEE come from the germline V gene. This CDR3 contains 14 residues. The CDR3 DNA follows: TGTGCCAGCAACGCCGGGCCCAATAACTCACCCCTCCACTTT. The encoded protein is CASNAGPNNSPLHF.

This chain uses TRBV27 with TRBJ2-7, with D uncertain. CDR1 MNHEY and CDR2 SMNVEV come from the germline V gene (reference sequence). Trimming shortened V by 5 bases and J by 2 bases, and 13 bases separated the two germline ends. The CDR3 contains 14 residues. CDR3 sequence: CASSREPRAYEQYF. In nucleotides, the CDR3 is TGTGCCAGCAGTAGGGAACCGAGAGCCTACGAGCAGTACTTC.

The V and J genes are TRBV5-1 and TRBJ2-5; D might be TRBD2 (5 bases). Germline V gives CDR1 SGHRS, CDR2 YFSETQ. The V end was cut by 6 bases, the J end by 5 bases, with 20 bases between. CDR3 length: 15 residues. The CDR3 loop reads CASTLGGAYPETQYF. The CDR3 DNA follows: TGCGCCAGCACCTTAGGAGGAGCGTACCCGGAGACCCAGTACTTC.

This clone was seen more than once but under ten times. The sample contains more than one DNA sequence encoding this CDR3. The V gene is TRBV12-2, the J gene TRBJ2-7; TRBD1 is the table's D call and was not checked against the DNA. TRBV12-2 represents a pseudogene. The CDR3 is 20 residues long. The CDR3 DNA follows: TGTGCAAGTCCTGATAAATCAGGGGGCCTCCGCGATATTTTAACCTACGAGCAGTACTTC. This codes for CASPDKSGGLRDILTYEQYF.

Worth noting for this clone: Other DNA variants within this sample encode the same CDR3. This chain uses TRBV5-6 with TRBJ1-1; D gene uncertain. V was cut by 0 bases and J by 1 base, with 7 bases left in between. The CDR3 runs to 14 residues. Germline loops: CDR1 SGHDT, CDR2 YYEEEE. CDR3 sequence reads: CASSLGHKNTEAFF. CDR3 in DNA: TGTGCCAGCAGCTTGGGGCATAAGAACACTGAAGCTTTCTTT.

Remarks on this clone: A much larger clone is a single base away; this may be a read error. V is TRBV7-9 and J is TRBJ2-7, with 7 bases identical to TRBD1. The germline V gene encodes CDR1 SEHNR and CDR2 FQNEAQ (reference sequence). The CDR3 totals 16 residues. The CDR3 sequence is CASSYPPGGNSCEQYF. Written as DNA, the CDR3 is TGTGCCAGCAGCTACCCTCCAGGGGGAAACTCCTGCGAGCAGTACTTC.

In nucleotides, the CDR3 is TGCGCCAGCAGTGCTAGATTTCAGACGTTACAAGAGACCCAGTACTTC. The encoded protein is CASSARFQTLQETQYF. The chain carries TRBV10-2 and TRBJ2-5; D not resolved. V gave up 4 bases and J gave up 2 bases, with 17 bases separating them. Germline-derived CDR1 and CDR2 are WSHSY and SAAADI. This CDR3 is 16 amino acids long.

The chain is built from TRBV5-4 and TRBJ2-3, with 10 bases matching TRBD2. The ends lost 1 base at V and 2 bases at J; junction bases unmatched: 7. The CDR3 spans 17 residues. Germline V gives CDR1 SGHNT, CDR2 YYREEE (reference sequence). The CDR3 sequence: CASSLSPSGGSTDTQYF. CDR3 sequence (DNA): TGTGCCAGCAGCTTGTCCCCTAGCGGGGGTTCCACAGATACGCAGTATTTT.

The chain has TRBV5-4 and TRBJ1-2; tentative D call: TRBD1 (5 bases). Trimming left V 0 bases short and J 1 base short, with 13 bases between. The CDR3 length is 16 residues. Per germline, CDR1 SGHNT and CDR2 YYREEE (reference sequence). The CDR3 spells CASSLEGSRVNYGYTF. The CDR3 DNA follows: TGTGCCAGCAGCTTGGAAGGGTCCAGGGTTAACTATGGCTACACCTTC.

V and J are TRBV7-2 and TRBJ2-7; TRBD2 matches 11 bases. V lost 0 bases, J lost 5 bases, and 9 bases stayed unmatched. Germline V gene lookup returns CDR1 SGHTA and CDR2 FQGNSA. This CDR3 is 17 amino acids long. CDR3 DNA sequence: TGTGCCAGCAGCTTAGCCCCGTTACTAGCGGGAGTTGACGAGCAGTACTTC. Translation gives CASSLAPLLAGVDEQYF.

This chain links TRBV5-1 with TRBJ2-2; 8 bases are a match to TRBD2. J gave up 6 bases and V 4 bases, and 8 bases lay outside the gene matches. The CDR3 spans 15 residues. Germline CDR1 reads SGHRS; CDR2 reads YFSETQ. The DNA of the CDR3 is TGCGCCAGCAGCACGGGACTAGTGGGGTCCGGGGAGCTGTTTTTT. Residues: CASSTGLVGSGELFF.

This sequence joins TRBV7-2 and TRBJ1-5; 7 bases align to TRBD1. V lost 4 bases to trimming and J lost 7 bases; unmatched junction nucleotides: 4. CDR3 length: 13 amino acids. In germline, CDR1 is SGHTA, CDR2 FQGNSA. In DNA, the CDR3 is TGTGCCAGCAGCTACGAACAGGGGCAGCCCCAGCATTTT. This encodes CASSYEQGQPQHF.

The rearrangement links TRBV28 to TRBJ2-1, with 10 bases lining up with TRBD1. The junction had 6 bases not matched to a gene; V was cut back by 5 bases and J by 5 bases. Germline CDR1 MDHEN, CDR2 SYDVKM. The CDR3 sequence is 15 residues long. DNA of the CDR3: TGTGCCAGCAGTGGGGGCGGGACAGGGGACAATGAGCAGTTCTTC. This translates into CASSGGGTGDNEQFF.